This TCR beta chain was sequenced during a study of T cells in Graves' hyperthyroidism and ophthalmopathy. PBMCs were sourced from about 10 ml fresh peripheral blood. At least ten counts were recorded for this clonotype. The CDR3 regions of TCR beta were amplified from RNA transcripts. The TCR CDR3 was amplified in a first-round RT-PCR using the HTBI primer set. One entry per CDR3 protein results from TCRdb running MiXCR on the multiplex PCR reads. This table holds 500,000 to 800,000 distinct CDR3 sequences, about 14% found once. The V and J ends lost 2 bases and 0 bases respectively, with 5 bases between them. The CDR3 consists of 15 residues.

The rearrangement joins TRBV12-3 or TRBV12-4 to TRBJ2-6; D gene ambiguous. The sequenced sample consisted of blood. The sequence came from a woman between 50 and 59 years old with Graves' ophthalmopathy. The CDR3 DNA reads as TGTGCCAGCAGTTTATCTCCCTCTGGGGCCAACGTCCTGACTTTC. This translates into CASSLSPSGANVLTF.